This T cell receptor (beta chain) was identified in a study of PD-L1 blockade in urothelial cancer. Study-wide context: Patients began atezolizumab, 1,200 mg intravenously every 3 weeks, in about 2014. Study patients had been treated with 0 to 3 previous chemotherapy regimens. Among blood samples, the median T cell count was approximately 150,000.

Assay used: immunoSEQ multiplex PCR; TCRdb lists only in-frame clones, some missing. The sample contains 70,000 or so clones, under 90% of which appear only once. Patients had locally advanced or metastatic urothelial carcinoma. A single count supports this clone. The source of this sequence is an older man with urothelial cancer. The sample here was PBMCs, taken around atezolizumab (anti-PD-L1) treatment.

In DNA form, the CDR3 reads TGCGCCAGCAGCCGGCTAGCGGGAGGCAACTCCTACGAGCAGTACTTC. Protein sequence: CASSRLAGGNSYEQYF. The V call is TRBV4-1, the J call TRBJ2-7, with TRBD2 matching 11 bases. CDR1 MGHRA and CDR2 YSYEKL come from the germline V gene. The trim removed 4 bases at V and 0 bases at J, leaving 5 bases unmatched. The CDR3 covers 16 residues.